The rows below give T cell receptor beta chains drawn from one sample of a study of OX40 agonist ivuxolimab in advanced cancers. The method was immunoSEQ multiplex PCR; TCRdb's version includes in-frame clones alone and lacks a portion of them. There are 63,000 or so clones in the sample; 80% to 90% occur only once, and about 2.1% lies in the top ten. The sample was CD4+ or CD8+ T cells sorted from blood, taken in a trial of the OX40 agonist ivuxolimab. The receptors shown here come from an adult with an advanced solid tumor such as melanoma, head and neck, liver or kidney cancer. Each CDR3 is given with its conserved first and last residue. Fields, in order: clone size, V gene, J gene, D gene, CDR3 DNA, CDR3 protein. A D gene is named only where the DNA matches it firmly. Rows may omit the clone size; those that give it use once, few, many or a size class.

clone_size: -; v_call: TRBV18; j_call: TRBJ2-1; d_call: TRBD2; cdr3_nt: TGTGCCAGCTCACCCACGAGCGGGGATTCGCCTAGGGATGAGCAGTTCTTC; cdr3_aa: CASSPTSGDSPRDEQFF
clone_size: -; v_call: TRBV5-6; j_call: TRBJ1-3; d_call: -; cdr3_nt: TGTGCCAGCAGCGTAACTTCTGGGGACACCATATATTTT; cdr3_aa: CASSVTSGDTIYF
clone_size: -; v_call: TRBV10-3; j_call: TRBJ1-5; d_call: TRBD1; cdr3_nt: TGTGCCATCAGGGAACAGGGGCCCGGTCAGCCCCAGCATTTT; cdr3_aa: CAIREQGPGQPQHF
clone_size: -; v_call: TRBV2; j_call: TRBJ1-2; d_call: -; cdr3_nt: TGTGCCAGCAGCCAATGGGGGCAGGGAGATGGCTACACCTTC; cdr3_aa: CASSQWGQGDGYTF
clone_size: -; v_call: TRBV27; j_call: TRBJ2-7; d_call: -; cdr3_nt: TGTGCCAGCAGTTTTCGGGCCGCTAATAACGAGCAGTACTTC; cdr3_aa: CASSFRAANNEQYF
clone_size: -; v_call: TRBV16; j_call: TRBJ1-5; d_call: -; cdr3_nt: TGTGCCAGCAGCCAATCTAGTTGGGAGCCCCAGCATTTT; cdr3_aa: CASSQSSWEPQHF
clone_size: -; v_call: TRBV7-6; j_call: TRBJ2-3; d_call: -; cdr3_nt: TGTGCCAGCAGCTTAGTGGGCACAGATACGCAGTATTTT; cdr3_aa: CASSLVGTDTQYF
clone_size: -; v_call: TRBV6-1; j_call: TRBJ1-3; d_call: -; cdr3_nt: TGTGCCAGCACCCAAGGGGGATACTCTGGAAACACCATATATTTT; cdr3_aa: CASTQGGYSGNTIYF
clone_size: -; v_call: TRBV7-9; j_call: TRBJ2-1; d_call: -; cdr3_nt: TGTGCCAGCAGCTTAGCGTCCCAAGTTGAGCAGTTCTTC; cdr3_aa: CASSLASQVEQFF
clone_size: -; v_call: TRBV5-8; j_call: TRBJ2-5; d_call: TRBD1; cdr3_nt: TGTGCCAGCAGCCCAACAGGGGGCCAAGAGACCCAGTACTTC; cdr3_aa: CASSPTGGQETQYF
clone_size: once; v_call: TRBV7-3; j_call: TRBJ1-1; d_call: -; cdr3_nt: -; cdr3_aa: CASSLVGTGATFF
clone_size: -; v_call: TRBV6-5; j_call: TRBJ2-4; d_call: -; cdr3_nt: TGTGCCAGCAGCTCCCTAACAGGGCCGAAAAACATTCAGTACTTC; cdr3_aa: CASSSLTGPKNIQYF
clone_size: -; v_call: TRBV7-2; j_call: TRBJ2-2; d_call: TRBD1; cdr3_nt: TGTGCCAGCAGCTTTTCCGGACAGGTGAACACCGGGGAGCTGTTTTTT; cdr3_aa: CASSFSGQVNTGELFF
clone_size: -; v_call: TRBV14; j_call: TRBJ2-7; d_call: TRBD2; cdr3_nt: TGTGCCAGCGCTAAAGCGGGAGGATTCTACGAGCAGTACTTC; cdr3_aa: CASAKAGGFYEQYF
clone_size: -; v_call: TRBV11-2; j_call: TRBJ1-6; d_call: -; cdr3_nt: TGTGCCAGCAGCTCACGACTGATTAATTCACCCCTCCACTTT; cdr3_aa: CASSSRLINSPLHF